What follows describes a single T cell receptor beta chain. Its cognate antigen is unknown. The sample belongs to a study of shared clonotypes between healthy human individuals. Study information: Three plates were used per donor for CD4 naive, three for CD4 memory, two for CD8 naive and one for CD8 memory. Study results and limitations: Donor clonotype sharing was expected to depend on sequencing depth.

This table comes from immunoSEQ multiplex PCR, and its TCRdb copy is limited to in-frame clones, with some not included. The sample contains about 580,000 clones, nearly 98% of which appear only once. Germline V CDR1 and CDR2: SNHLY, FYNNEI. The V gene end was trimmed by 5 bases and the J gene end by 4 bases; junction bases not matched to a gene: 3. CDR3 length: 14 residues. Positive CCR7 selection of CD45RO-negative cells yielded the naive CD8 cells, and terminally differentiated effector memory CD45RA+ cells were excluded. The rearrangement joins TRBV2 to TRBJ1-5, with 9 positions matching TRBD1. The sequenced material came from naive CD8+ T cells sorted from blood. The source is a man under 40 in good health. In DNA, the CDR3 is TGTGCCAGCAGTCGGACAGGGGCAAATCAGCCCCAGCATTTT. It specifies CASSRTGANQPQHF.